This T cell receptor beta chain was recorded in a study of cytomegalovirus exposure and HLA in healthy donors. V was cut by 4 bases and J by 3 bases, with 9 bases left in between. The CDR3 is made up of 14 amino acids. Germline V gives CDR1 SEHNR, CDR2 FQNEAQ (reference sequence). 13 Jbeta primers and 60 Vbeta primers were used for the PCR. The data were produced by immunoSEQ multiplex PCR, yet TCRdb's version contains in-frame clones alone and is incomplete. The sample consists of some 120,000 clones, around 79% of them appearing once. Sequenced sample: PBMCs. This chain uses TRBV7-9 with TRBJ1-4; D call uncertain. This TCR came from a woman aged 40 to 50 in good health and CMV-seronegative. Here the CDR3 DNA reads TGTGCCAGCAGCTGGCAGTCACCTAATGAAAAACTGTTTTTT. Translation gives CASSWQSPNEKLFF.